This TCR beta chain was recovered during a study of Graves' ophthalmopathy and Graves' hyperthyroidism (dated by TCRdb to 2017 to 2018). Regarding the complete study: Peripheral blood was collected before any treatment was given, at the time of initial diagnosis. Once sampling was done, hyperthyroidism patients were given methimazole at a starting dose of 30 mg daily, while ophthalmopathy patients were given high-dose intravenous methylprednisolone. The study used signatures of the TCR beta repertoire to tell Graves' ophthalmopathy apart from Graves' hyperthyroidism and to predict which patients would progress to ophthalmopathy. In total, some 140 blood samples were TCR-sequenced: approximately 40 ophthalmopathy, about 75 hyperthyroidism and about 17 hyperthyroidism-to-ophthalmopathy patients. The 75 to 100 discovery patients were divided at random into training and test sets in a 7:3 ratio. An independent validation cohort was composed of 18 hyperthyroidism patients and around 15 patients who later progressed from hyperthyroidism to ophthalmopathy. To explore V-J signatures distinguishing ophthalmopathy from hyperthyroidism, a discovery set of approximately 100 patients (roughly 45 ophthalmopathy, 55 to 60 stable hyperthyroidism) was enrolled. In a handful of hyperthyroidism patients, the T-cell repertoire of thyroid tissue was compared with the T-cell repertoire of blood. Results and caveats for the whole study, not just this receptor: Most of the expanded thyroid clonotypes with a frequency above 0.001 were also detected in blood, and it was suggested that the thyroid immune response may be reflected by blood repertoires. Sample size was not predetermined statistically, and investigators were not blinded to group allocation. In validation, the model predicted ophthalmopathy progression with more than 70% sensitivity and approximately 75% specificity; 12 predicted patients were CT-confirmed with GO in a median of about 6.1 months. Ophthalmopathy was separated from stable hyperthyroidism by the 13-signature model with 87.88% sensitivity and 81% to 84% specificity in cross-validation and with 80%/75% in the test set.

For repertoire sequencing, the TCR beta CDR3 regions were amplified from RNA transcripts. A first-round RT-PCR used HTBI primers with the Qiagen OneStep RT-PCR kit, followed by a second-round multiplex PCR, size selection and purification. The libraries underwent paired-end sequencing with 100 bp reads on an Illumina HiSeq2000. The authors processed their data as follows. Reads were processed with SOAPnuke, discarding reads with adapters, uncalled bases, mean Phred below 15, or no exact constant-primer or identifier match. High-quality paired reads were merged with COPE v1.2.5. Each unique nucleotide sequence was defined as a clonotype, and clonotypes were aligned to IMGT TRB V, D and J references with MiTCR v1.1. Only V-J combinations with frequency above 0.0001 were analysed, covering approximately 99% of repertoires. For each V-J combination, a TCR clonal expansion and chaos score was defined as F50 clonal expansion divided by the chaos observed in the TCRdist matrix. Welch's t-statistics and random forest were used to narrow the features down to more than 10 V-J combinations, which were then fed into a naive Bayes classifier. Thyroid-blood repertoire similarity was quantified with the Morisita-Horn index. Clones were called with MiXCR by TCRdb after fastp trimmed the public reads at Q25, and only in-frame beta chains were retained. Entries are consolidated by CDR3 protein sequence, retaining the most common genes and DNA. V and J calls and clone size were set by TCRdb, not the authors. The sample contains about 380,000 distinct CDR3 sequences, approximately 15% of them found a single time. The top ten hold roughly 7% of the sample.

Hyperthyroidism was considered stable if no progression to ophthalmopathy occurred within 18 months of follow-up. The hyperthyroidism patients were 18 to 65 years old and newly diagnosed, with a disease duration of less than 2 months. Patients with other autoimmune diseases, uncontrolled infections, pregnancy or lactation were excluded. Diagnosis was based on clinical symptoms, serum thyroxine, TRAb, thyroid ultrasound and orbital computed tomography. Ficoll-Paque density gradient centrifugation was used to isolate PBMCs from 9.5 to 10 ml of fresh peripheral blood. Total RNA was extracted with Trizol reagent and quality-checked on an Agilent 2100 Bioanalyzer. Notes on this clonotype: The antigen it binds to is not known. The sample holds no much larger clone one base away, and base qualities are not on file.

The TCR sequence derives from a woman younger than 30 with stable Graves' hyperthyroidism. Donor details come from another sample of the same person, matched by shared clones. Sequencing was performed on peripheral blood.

The nucleotide sequence reads as follows: TGTGCCAGCACAGGACCGCCGAACTATGGCTACACCTTC. The resulting protein is CASTGPPNYGYTF. Here the chain combines TRBV6-2 or TRBV6-3 and TRBJ1-2; the D gene cannot be named for sure. CDR3 length: 13 amino acids, cysteine to phenylalanine. Solely the CDR3 DNA is kept, with 39 bases framed from the first base. The junction shows trimming of 7 bases on V and 2 bases on J, plus 11 bases between the germline ends. Reading the germline V gene gives CDR1 MNHEY and CDR2 SVGEGT.